Below are 23 T cell receptor beta chains sequenced from a single sample in a study of regulatory T cells in long-lasting Graves disease. The TCR beta library used iRepertoire HTBI primers with Arm-PCR amplification of CDR3. Each CDR3 protein is one row after TCRdb ran MiXCR on the multiplex PCR reads. The sample lists around 470,000 distinct CDR3 sequences, 12% to 15% occurring once. Regarding time point: newly diagnosed GD, antithyroid drugs for less than 3 months. Scientists built the TCR library using RNA that was extracted from PBMCs. These data also formed part of another study, on T cells in Graves' hyperthyroidism and ophthalmopathy.

Material: peripheral blood mononuclear cells (PBMCs), obtained at new diagnosis, from a patient treated with antithyroid drugs. These receptors originate from a woman aged 45 to 65 with Graves disease.

V is TRBV6-1 and J is TRBJ2-5; D gene uncertain. The CDR3 sequence is 15 residues long. Germline V CDR1 and CDR2: MNHNS, SASEGT. Trimming took off 1 base at V and 3 bases at J, with 12 bases between the two ends. CDR3 amino acids: CASSEVSTKKETQYF. In DNA, the CDR3 is TGTGCCAGCAGTGAAGTTAGTACTAAGAAAGAGACCCAGTACTTC.

Worth noting for this clonotype: One base away lies a much larger clone, so this may be a sequencing read error. This chain links TRBV7-3 with TRBJ2-3, with TRBD2 matching 8 bases. From germline, CDR1 is SGHTA and CDR2 FQGTGA. CDR3 length equals 16 residues. The CDR3 protein is CAGSPTSGTYTDTQYF. In DNA form, the CDR3 reads TGTGCCGGCAGCCCAACTAGCGGCACCTACACAGATACGCAGTATTTT.

This clonotype was observed at least ten times. The chain uses TRBV28 and TRBJ1-3; no clear D gene. In germline, CDR1 is MDHEN, CDR2 SYDVKM. Trimming left V 6 bases short and J 3 bases short, with 15 bases between. CDR3 length: 15 residues. CDR3 loop: CASSTLTRGGNTIYF. The CDR3, as DNA: TGTGCCAGCAGCACCCTCACTCGGGGTGGAAACACCATATATTTT. Drawing the rest from reference TRBV28 and TRBJ1-3, the complete variable domain is DVKVTQSSRYLVKRTGEKVFLECVQDMDHENMFWYRQDPGLGLRLIYFSYDVKMKEKGDIPEGYSVSREKKERFSLILESASTNQTSMYLCASSTLTRGGNTIYFGEGSWLTVV.

This clonotype was observed many times. This chain connects TRBV18 to TRBJ1-5, with D possibly matching TRBD1 (5 bases). V lost 4 bases and J lost 2, with 12 bases in between. The CDR3 has 15 amino acids. Per the germline V gene, CDR1 is KGHSH and CDR2 is LQKENI. For the CDR3, the DNA is TGTGCCAGCTCACTAGAACGAGGGGGCAATCAGCCCCAGCATTTT. Its translation is CASSLERGGNQPQHF.

This clonotype was observed a handful of times. This chain connects TRBV4-2 to TRBJ2-3, with 7 bases that match TRBD2. J was trimmed by 2 bases and V by 0 bases; bases with no gene match: 14. In germline, CDR1 is LGHNA, CDR2 YNFKEQ. CDR3 length: 19 amino acids. The CDR3 region has the DNA TGTGCCAGCAGCCAAGATCTTGGCGGGAGCCCCTCATTCACAGATACGCAGTATTTT. Protein product: CASSQDLGGSPSFTDTQYF.

This clonotype has ten or more counts. The chain links TRBV7-2 to TRBJ1-1, with D possibly being TRBD1 (5 bases). Germline CDR1 is SGHTA and CDR2 is FQGNSA. V dropped 6 bases and J dropped 0 bases, with 14 bases sitting between them. CDR3 length: 15 residues. The CDR3 bases are TGTGCCAGCAGTACCATGGGGGAATTGAACACTGAAGCTTTCTTT. This codes for CASSTMGELNTEAFF.

This chain joins TRBV29-1 and TRBJ2-1, with 7 nucleotides matching TRBD2. This CDR3 contains 16 residues. V lost 6 bases to trimming and J lost 7 bases; unmatched junction nucleotides: 18. The germline gives CDR1 SQVTM, CDR2 ANQGSEA. CDR3 DNA sequence: TGCAGCGTCCGGACATGGCAAGGGACTATAGATAATGAGCAGTTCTTC. It specifies CSVRTWQGTIDNEQFF.

This clonotype turned up a few times. This chain links TRBV6-1 with TRBJ2-1; TRBD2 matches 14 bases. This CDR3 is 14 amino acids long. Germline loops: CDR1 MNHNS, CDR2 SASEGT. Trimming at V came to 10 bases and at J to 8 bases, leaving 7 bases not matched to a gene. The CDR3 DNA is TGTGCCAAAAACGGGACTAGCGGGAGACATGAGCAGTTCTTC. Translation gives CAKNGTSGRHEQFF.

The rearrangement uses TRBV5-6 and TRBJ2-1, with TRBD2 as a possible D gene (6 bases). CDR1 is SGHDT, CDR2 YYEEEE, per germline. CDR3 length equals 16 residues. V was shortened by 2 bases and J by 9 bases, with 21 bases between the two germline ends. CDR3 in DNA: TGTGCCAGCAGCTTTTGGGCGGGATCAGCTTGGGGTGAGCAGTTCTTC. Translated, it gives CASSFWAGSAWGEQFF.

This clonotype was recorded at least ten times. This sequence joins TRBV20-1 and TRBJ2-3, with 9 bases aligning to TRBD2. The V and J ends lost 6 bases and 2 bases, in that order; junction bases with no gene match: 6. This CDR3 comprises 14 residues. Germline V CDR1 and CDR2: DFQATT, SNEGSKA (reference sequence). CDR3 sequence (DNA): TGCAGTGCAGGGGCGGGAGGGCACACAGATACGCAGTATTTT. This translates into CSAGAGGHTDTQYF.

This clonotype was counted ten times or more. The chain employs TRBV2 and TRBJ2-1; a possible D gene is TRBD2 (5 bases). Germline values: CDR1 SNHLY, CDR2 FYNNEI. The CDR3 totals 12 residues. V gave up 4 bases and J gave up 8 bases, with 9 bases separating them. The CDR3 DNA is TGTGCCAGCAGTGCGGAGGCCCATGAGCAGTTCTTC. It codes for CASSAEAHEQFF. Full variable domain (missing parts from reference TRBV2 and TRBJ2-1): EPEVTQTPSHQVTQMGQEVILRCVPISNHLYFYWYRQILGQKVEFLVSFYNNEISEKSEIFDDQFSVERPDGSNFTLKIRSTKLEDSAMYFCASSAEAHEQFFGPGTRLTVL.

The genes are TRBV30 and TRBJ2-1; D possibly uses TRBD1 or TRBD2 (5 bases each). The CDR3 loop spans 14 amino acids. Germline assignment: CDR1 GTSNPN and CDR2 SVGIG (reference sequence). V lost 5 bases and J 8 bases, leaving 19 bases between the germline ends. CDR3 residues: CAWLRGALLDEQFF. CDR3 DNA: TGTGCCTGGCTGAGGGGAGCCCTTTTGGATGAGCAGTTCTTC.

The sample holds many counts of this clonotype. The J gene is TRBJ2-3, the V gene TRBV5-1; 8 bases agree with TRBD2. CDR1 and CDR2 (germline): SGHRS, YFSETQ. There are 14 residues in the CDR3. J was trimmed by 1 base and V by 5 bases; bases with no gene match: 3. The CDR3 protein is CASRSGSGTDTQYF. The CDR3 DNA reads TGCGCCAGCAGGAGCGGGAGTGGCACAGATACGCAGTATTTT.

The chain employs TRBV9 and TRBJ2-7, with unresolved D. CDR3 size: 12 residues. CDR1 and CDR2 from the germline V gene are SGDLS and YYNGEE. V was pared by 7 bases and J by 0 bases, with 8 bases between. This chain's CDR3 is CASGSNSYEQYF. The CDR3 DNA sequence: TGTGCCAGCGGGTCCAACTCCTACGAGCAGTACTTC.

This clonotype came up many times. The chain uses TRBV7-9 and TRBJ1-1; TRBD1 might be the D (5 bases). Germline V lookup: CDR1 SEHNR, CDR2 FQNEAQ (reference sequence). This CDR3 contains 12 residues. Trimming cost V 3 bases and J 6 bases, with 8 bases left between them. The CDR3 sequence: CASSLGRPEAFF. The CDR3 DNA sequence: TGTGCCAGCAGCTTGGGGCGGCCTGAAGCTTTCTTT.

This clonotype has only a few counts. The genes are TRBV6-1 and TRBJ2-3, with 9 bases lining up with TRBD2. CDR1 and CDR2 (germline): MNHNS, SASEGT. The CDR3 covers 15 residues. After removal of 6 bases from V and 4 bases from J, the junction contained 8 bases not matched to a gene. CDR3 DNA sequence: TGTGCCAGCAGCCCCCTGCTAGCGGGACCAGATACGCAGTATTTT. Translating it yields CASSPLLAGPDTQYF.

As regards this clonotype: A single base separates this from a much larger clone, so it may be a read error. The chain carries TRBV28 and TRBJ2-1; perhaps TRBD2 as D (5 bases). CDR1 MDHEN and CDR2 SYDVKM come from the germline V gene. This CDR3 is built from 15 residues. The CDR3 is CAGSLWSISADEQFF. The CDR3, as DNA: TGTGCCGGCAGTTTATGGTCGATTAGCGCGGATGAGCAGTTCTTC.

This clonotype was seen ten or more times. This chain connects TRBV2 to TRBJ2-4; 8 positions agree with TRBD1. Germline CDR1 reads SNHLY; CDR2 reads FYNNEI. This CDR3 comprises 15 residues. J gave up 7 bases and V 3 bases, and 8 bases lay outside the gene matches. The CDR3 sequence: CASSDGRGRKNIQYF. The CDR3 region has the DNA TGTGCCAGCAGTGACGGCAGGGGGCGAAAGAACATTCAGTACTTC.

A word on this clonotype: A much larger clone lies one base from this, so it may be a read error. The V gene is TRBV24-1, the J gene TRBJ2-1, with 14 positions matching TRBD2. This CDR3 is built from 17 residues. With 5 bases clipped from V and 8 bases from J, the junction kept 10 bases outside the gene matches. Germline V CDR1 and CDR2: KGHDR, SFDVKD. CDR3 nucleotide sequence: TGTGCCACCAGTGGTTCCGGGACTAGCGGGAGAGCAGATGAGCAGTTCTTC. Its protein is CATSGSGTSGRADEQFF.

This sequence joins TRBV6-5 and TRBJ1-2; D unresolved. This CDR3 is 15 amino acids long. V was shortened by 2 bases and J by 2 bases, with 12 bases between the two germline ends. Germline V gene sequence: CDR1 MNHEY, CDR2 SVGAGI. The chain's CDR3 is CASSYTDWENYGYTF. The CDR3 DNA follows: TGTGCCAGCAGTTACACTGACTGGGAAAACTATGGCTACACCTTC.

This clonotype appeared many times. Written as DNA, the CDR3 is TGTGCCAGCAGCCAAGCCCCGGGACAGGGGATGGTCACTGAAGCTTTCTTT. Its translation: CASSQAPGQGMVTEAFF. The chain recombines TRBV3-1 with TRBJ1-1, with 10 bases fitting TRBD1. In germline, CDR1 is LGHDT, CDR2 YNNKEL (reference sequence). V shed 1 base and J 4 bases; nucleotides not matched to a gene: 9. The CDR3 length is 17 residues.

As regards this clonotype: A much larger clone is a single base away; this may be a read error. V usage is TRBV3-1 and J usage is TRBJ1-2; D remains unclear. Between the trimmed V and J ends, which lost 0 bases and 0 bases, there was a span of 8 bases. Germline lookup yields CDR1 LGHDT and CDR2 YNNKEL (reference sequence). CDR3 size: 15 residues. CDR3 protein: CASSQEVGANYGYTF. CDR3 bases: TGTGCCAGCAGCCAAGAGGTGGGAGCTAACTATGGCTACACCTTC.

The chain links TRBV27 to TRBJ2-1, with 9 bases fitting TRBD1. The CDR3 spans 19 residues. CDR1 is MNHEY and CDR2 is SMNVEV in the germline V gene (reference sequence). V shed 7 bases, J shed 0 bases, and the junction held 16 bases outside the gene matches. The CDR3 coding sequence is TGTGCCAGCAAAGCTAACACAGGGGGCTGGAGCAGCTCCTACAATGAGCAGTTCTTC. Translated, it gives CASKANTGGWSSSYNEQFF.